This T cell receptor (beta chain) was found in a study of blood T cell repertoires in COVID-19. Between the trimmed V and J ends, which lost 2 bases and 1 base, there was a span of 12 bases. CDR1 is SNHLY and CDR2 is FYNNEI in the germline V gene. This CDR3 is built from 15 residues. The data were produced by immunoSEQ multiplex PCR, yet TCRdb's version contains in-frame clones alone and is incomplete. The data hold roughly 200,000 clones, with about nine tenths observed a single time. Specimen: PBMCs or T cells enriched from blood (not recorded which). The V gene is TRBV2, the J gene TRBJ2-7; the D gene is possibly TRBD1 (5 bases). The sequence was collected from a man between 25 and 39 years old in a cohort exposed to, infected with or recovered from COVID-19 (not recorded which). The CDR3: CASSENSGFSYEQYF. Here the CDR3 DNA reads TGTGCCAGCAGTGAAAACTCAGGGTTTTCCTACGAGCAGTACTTC.